The source of this TCR beta chain is a study of cytomegalovirus exposure and HLA in healthy donors (dated by TCRdb to 2016 to 2017). At the level of the whole study: According to a later analysis, the 110 or so validation repertoires were produced on the same platform as the roughly 720 repertoires of the first cohort. A separate validation cohort of 90 to 150 different subjects was used in addition to the 666-subject first cohort. The study combined high-throughput TCR immunosequencing, statistical association of individual TCRs with disease status, and machine learning to predict cytomegalovirus infection status. The aim of the study was to test whether cataloging public T cell receptors could identify signatures of past pathogen exposure.

Remarks on this clone: What antigen it recognizes has not been identified. One junction end disagrees with the germline gene, perhaps due to a read error.

Libraries came from the immunoSEQ multiplex PCR assay. For the original study's pipeline: A statistical classification framework was built for diagnosing cytomegalovirus status from the catalog of TCR beta chain sequences. Imported from immuneACCESS, the table was reduced by TCRdb to in-frame sequences with V and J called. These copies leave out some clones; in studies compared against another copy, an unresolved V gene accounts for under half, and the cause of the remainder is not known. From that table come the V and J calls and clone size; the DNA was used to work out D and trimming. The sample data list roughly 220,000 clones, and about 90% of these were observed just once. 0.8% to 1.2% of the sample is held by the ten biggest clonotypes. The paper's findings and limits, for the study overall: The validation cohort had no HLA typing available for a later analysis, so co-occurrence within that cohort was assessed over all 130 or so repertoires. The study listed 150 to 200 TCR beta chains as associated with cytomegalovirus. A later analysis found that TCRs clustered in the first cohort also tended to co-occur in the 95 to 150 validation repertoires, with 94% of cluster scores above 0. Most TCR sequences were seen in very few donors, while some public TCRs were found in many individuals. Three of the identified cytomegalovirus-associated TCR beta chains were confirmed in vitro to be specific for cytomegalovirus antigens. The authors suggested that the approach could potentially be generalized to other disease states and immunological phenotypes. Cytomegalovirus status was reported to be diagnosed by the classifier with high specificity and sensitivity in both the original and validation cohorts.

Donors formed part of the validation cohort, which comprised fewer than 150 subjects and was distinct from the first cohort of several hundred subjects. The CDR1 and CDR2 encoded by the germline V gene (reference sequence) are SSHAT and FNYEAQ. The CDR3 sequence holds 13 residues, the cysteine and phenylalanine included. The read is trimmed to its CDR3 DNA, 39 bases read in frame from base 1. Recombination connected TRBV7-7 to TRBJ2-1; the D gene is perhaps TRBD2, on 5 matching bases. This TCR was recovered from a young woman in good health and CMV-seronegative. The source material was PBMCs. The nucleotide sequence is given as TGTGCTAGCAGCTTAGATAACGGCGGGGAGCAGTTCTTC. This is translated as CASSLDNGGEQFF.